This T cell receptor (beta chain) emerged from a study of a mutant IDH1 vaccine in newly diagnosed glioma. Study at large: Before enrollment, the patients had been treated with radiotherapy alone, temozolomide alone, or both together. Most of them had received both.

The V end lost 6 bases, the J end lost 2 bases, and 14 bases lay between the germline ends. The CDR3 covers 14 residues. Per the germline V gene, CDR1 is MNHNY and CDR2 is SVGAGI (reference sequence). Sequencing was performed with immunoSEQ multiplex PCR; in TCRdb, only in-frame clones are kept and a portion is missing. The profile shows some 38,000 clones, roughly 92% of them singletons. Time point in this sample: baseline, week 1 (first vaccination visit). Noted treatment: pre-vaccination baseline after standard-of-care therapy. Diagnosis in the donors showed new WHO grade 3 or 4 astrocytomas that were IDH1-mutant and ATRX-lost.

This TCR came from a man aged 18 to 30 with glioma. This specimen was PBMCs, taken from a glioma patient treated with radiotherapy, temozolomide or both. The chain joins TRBV6-6 to TRBJ2-7; a possible D gene is TRBD2 (6 bases). For the CDR3, the DNA is TGTGCCAGCAGCCCCGAACAGCGGGCCTACGAGCAGTACTTC. Translated: CASSPEQRAYEQYF.